This entry describes one T cell receptor beta chain. This specimen comes from a study of T cell responses to AZD1222 COVID-19 vaccine. The assay was immunoSEQ multiplex PCR, and TCRdb's table has in-frame clones only and misses some. The profile shows roughly 150,000 clones, about 94% of them singletons. Losses at the gene ends were 4 bases for V and 2 bases for J; bases not matched to a gene: 11. The germline V gene has CDR1 SNHLY and CDR2 FYNNEI. This CDR3 region has 17 residues. The gene calls are TRBV2 and TRBJ1-3; TRBD1 matches at 7 bases. The receptor was derived from an adult in good health. The source material was peripheral blood, sampled on day 0 of AZD1222 vaccination. In nucleotides, the CDR3 is TGTGCCAGCAGTGGGTTCCTCCAGGGGGAGGCTGGAAACACCATATATTTT. Protein product: CASSGFLQGEAGNTIYF.